This T cell receptor (beta chain) was recorded in a study of OX40 agonist ivuxolimab in advanced cancers. Overall study results and limits: Still undetermined is the antigen specificity of the expanded peripheral T cells.

The assay was immunoSEQ multiplex PCR, and TCRdb's table has in-frame clones only and misses some. The sample yields approximately 84,000 clones, around nine tenths seen once. Remarks on this clone: Its antigen is currently unknown.

Material: CD4+ or CD8+ T cells sorted from blood, obtained in a trial of the OX40 agonist ivuxolimab. The receptor was derived from an adult with an advanced solid tumor such as melanoma, head and neck, liver or kidney cancer.

CDR3 sequence reads: CASSLDFVRERYF. CDR3 bases: TGTGCCAGCAGCTTAGATTTTGTGCGGGAACGGTACTTC. The chain joins TRBV11-2 to TRBJ2-7; possibly TRBD2 for D (6 bases). CDR1 is SGHAT, CDR2 FQNNGV, per germline. The CDR3 has 13 amino acids. V was cut by 0 bases and J by 12 bases, with 15 bases left in between.